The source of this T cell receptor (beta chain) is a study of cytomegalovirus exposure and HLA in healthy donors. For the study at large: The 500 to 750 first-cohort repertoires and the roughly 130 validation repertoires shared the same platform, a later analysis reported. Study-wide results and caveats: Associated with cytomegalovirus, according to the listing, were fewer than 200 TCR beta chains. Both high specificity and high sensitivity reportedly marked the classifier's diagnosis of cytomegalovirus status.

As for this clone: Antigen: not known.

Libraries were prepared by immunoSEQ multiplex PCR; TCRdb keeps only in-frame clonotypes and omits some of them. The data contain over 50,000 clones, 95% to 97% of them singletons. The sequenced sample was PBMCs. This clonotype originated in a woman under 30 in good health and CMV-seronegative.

The CDR3 DNA reads as TGTGCCAGCAGTTTTTCCGGCAGGGGGCCTCAGCCCCAGCATTTT. Protein: CASSFSGRGPQPQHF. This chain links TRBV28 with TRBJ1-5; 8 bases are shared with TRBD1. The CDR3 runs to 15 residues. The V and J ends lost 3 bases and 6 bases, in that order; junction bases with no gene match: 7. Germline V gene sequence: CDR1 MDHEN, CDR2 SYDVKM.